This TCR beta chain was sequenced for a study of blood T cell repertoires in COVID-19. Germline values: CDR1 SGHDT, CDR2 YYEEEE. V lost 3 bases and J lost 6; bases outside the gene matches: 6. The CDR3 contains 14 residues. The data were produced by immunoSEQ multiplex PCR, yet TCRdb's version contains in-frame clones alone and is incomplete. The sample yields around 150,000 clones, about nine tenths seen once. This clonotype originated in a man in his sixties with active or convalescent COVID-19. The chain has TRBV5-6 and TRBJ1-5, with 7 bases aligning to TRBD1. Source material: peripheral blood. The DNA of the CDR3 is TGTGCCAGCAGCTCGAACAGGGGTCGTCAGCCCCAGCATTTT. It codes for CASSSNRGRQPQHF.